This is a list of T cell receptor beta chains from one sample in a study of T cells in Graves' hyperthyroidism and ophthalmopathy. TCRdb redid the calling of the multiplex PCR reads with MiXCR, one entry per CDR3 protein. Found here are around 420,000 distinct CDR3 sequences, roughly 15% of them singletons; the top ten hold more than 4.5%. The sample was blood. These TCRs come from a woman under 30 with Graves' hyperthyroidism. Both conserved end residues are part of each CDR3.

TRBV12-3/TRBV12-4 CASSFGTSGSTKNIQYF
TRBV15 CATSSRQGRTYEQYF
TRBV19 CASSIDGPLAYTGELFF
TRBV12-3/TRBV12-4 CASSLGDTRRGQYF
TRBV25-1 CASRPPMAGGAIPQYF
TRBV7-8 CASSSQLAGGQETQYF
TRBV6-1 CASSEPLSGLASEQYF
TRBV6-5 CASSYSKGTGNTIYF
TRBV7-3 CASSSTSSNEQFF
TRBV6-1 CASSPMTGKPTEAFF
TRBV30 CAWSVGGQRQETQYF
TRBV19 CASSIGWGLDTGELFF
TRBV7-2 CASSFGTGIYEQYF
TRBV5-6 CASSGRTGSYGYTF
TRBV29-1 CSVAIRTGAYEQYF
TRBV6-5 CASSYSPATDTQYF
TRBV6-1 CASSESGTGHQPQHF
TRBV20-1 CSARGPTQETQYF
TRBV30 CAWRETGGFTEAFF
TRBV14 CASSQNDRQANSPLHF
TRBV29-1 CSVVKGDGYTF
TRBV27 CASSQQRSGANVLTF
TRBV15 CATSNRGSNTEAFF
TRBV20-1 CSARAVGRAGEQFF
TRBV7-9 CASTLIAGGSYNEQFF
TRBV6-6 CASSYSTRDYGYTF